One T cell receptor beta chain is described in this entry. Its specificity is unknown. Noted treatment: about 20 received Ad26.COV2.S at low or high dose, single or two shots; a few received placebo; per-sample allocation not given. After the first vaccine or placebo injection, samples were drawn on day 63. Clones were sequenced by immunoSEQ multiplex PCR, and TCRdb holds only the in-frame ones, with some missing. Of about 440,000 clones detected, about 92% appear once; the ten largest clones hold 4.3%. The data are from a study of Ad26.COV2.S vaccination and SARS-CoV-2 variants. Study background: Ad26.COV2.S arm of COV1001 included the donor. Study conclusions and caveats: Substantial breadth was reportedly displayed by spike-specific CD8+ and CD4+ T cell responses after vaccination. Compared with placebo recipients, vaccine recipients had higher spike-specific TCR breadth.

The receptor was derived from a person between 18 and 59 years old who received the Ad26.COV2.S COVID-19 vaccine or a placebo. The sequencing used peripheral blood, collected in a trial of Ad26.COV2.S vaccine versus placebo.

The CDR3 DNA reads as TGTGCCAGCAGCACCCTGGGGGGGGTCTCTAACACTGAAGCTTTCTTT. Amino acid sequence: CASSTLGGVSNTEAFF. The rearrangement links TRBV7-9 to TRBJ1-1, with D possibly TRBD1 on 5 matching bases. The germline V and J ends were trimmed by 5 bases and 2 bases, with 18 bases remaining between them. The CDR3 has 16 residues. Germline V gene sequence: CDR1 SEHNR, CDR2 FQNEAQ (reference sequence).